This T cell receptor beta chain came from a study of shared clonotypes between healthy human individuals. In the case of this clone: As yet, its antigen is unknown.

J was trimmed by 4 bases and V by 3 bases; bases with no gene match: 4. CDR3 length: 15 amino acids. Looked up from germline, CDR1 is SGHAT and CDR2 is FQNNGV. Study conclusions and caveats: On the whole, naive subsets had larger estimated richness than memory subsets had. Clonotype sharing levels among donors were expected to vary with sequencing depth.

Sorted-subset replicate PCRs used approximately 200 ng of genomic DNA. This amount corresponded to 30,000 to 35,000 T cell genomes. Assay: immunoSEQ multiplex PCR; the TCRdb copy retains only in-frame clones and omits some. Of over a million clones listed, about 77% were seen once; the top ten hold 1.5%. This sequence originates from a man between 18 and 35 years old in good health. The V gene is TRBV11-2, the J gene TRBJ2-7, with 12 bases fitting TRBD1. Input material: memory CD4+ T cells sorted from blood. Subset denoted: CD45RA-negative fraction. For the CDR3, the DNA is TGTGCCAGCAGCTTTGGGACAGGGGGCGAGTACGAGCAGTACTTC. Its translation is CASSFGTGGEYEQYF.